This entry lists 5 T cell receptor beta chains sequenced from one sample in a study of T cells expressing NK-cell markers (dated by TCRdb to between 2020 and 2021). Receptor libraries were prepared by 5' RACE. The instrument was an Illumina HiSeq 2000. Based on TCRdb reprocessing of the reads, there is one entry per CDR3 protein sequence, and DNA is missing. The sample's clone listing holds 150,000 to 200,000 distinct CDR3 sequences. Together, the top ten hold around 20% of the sample. Sequences were obtained from blood T cells: a sorted CD56 or NKG2C T cell subset, CD4+ or CD8+ T cells, or bulk PBMC T cells (not recorded which). These receptors were collected from a man aged 18-75 years in good health.

V gene TRBV18 combines with J gene TRBJ1-2. The CDR3 runs 14 residues. CDR1 is KGHSH and CDR2 is LQKENI in the germline V gene. The CDR3 here is CASSPPDRPDGYTF.

The rearrangement uses TRBV6-1 and TRBJ1-2; the D gene TCRdb calls, TRBD1, cannot be checked with no DNA. Germline assignment: CDR1 MNHNS and CDR2 SASEGT. The CDR3 totals 17 residues. The CDR3 region is CASSLTPGTHSNYGYTF.

V usage is TRBV3-1 and J usage is TRBJ1-2; the TCRdb D gene call, TRBD1, has no DNA to confirm it. This CDR3 has 15 amino acids. CDR1 and CDR2 from the germline V gene are LGHDT and YNNKEL (reference sequence). CDR3 residues: CASSHVFGQGGGYTF.

The chain uses TRBV7-9 and TRBJ1-2; the D gene TCRdb calls, TRBD1, cannot be checked with no DNA. Germline V gives CDR1 SEHNR, CDR2 FQNEAQ (reference sequence). The CDR3 is 15 residues long. The CDR3 loop is CASSLPGSSGGGYTF.

The chain couples TRBV24-1 to TRBJ1-1. Germline CDR1 is KGHDR and CDR2 is SFDVKD. The CDR3 has 17 amino acids. CDR3 loop: CATSDYWAGVENTEAFF.